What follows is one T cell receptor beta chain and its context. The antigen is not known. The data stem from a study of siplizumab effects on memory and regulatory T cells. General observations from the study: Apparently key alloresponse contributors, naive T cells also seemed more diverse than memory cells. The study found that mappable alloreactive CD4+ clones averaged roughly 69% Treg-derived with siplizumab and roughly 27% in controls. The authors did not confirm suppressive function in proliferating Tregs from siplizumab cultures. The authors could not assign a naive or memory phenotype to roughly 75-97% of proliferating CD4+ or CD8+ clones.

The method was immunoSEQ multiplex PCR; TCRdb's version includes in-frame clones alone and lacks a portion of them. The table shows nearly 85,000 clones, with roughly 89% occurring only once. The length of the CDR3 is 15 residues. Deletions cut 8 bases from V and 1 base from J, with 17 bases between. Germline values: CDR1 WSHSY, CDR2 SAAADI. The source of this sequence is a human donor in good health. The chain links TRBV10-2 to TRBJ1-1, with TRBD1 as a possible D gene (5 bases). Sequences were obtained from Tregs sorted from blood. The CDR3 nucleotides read TGCGCCAGCGGAATGGGCCAAAGGGGGAACACTGAAGCTTTCTTT. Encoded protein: CASGMGQRGNTEAFF.